Shown below are 25 T cell receptor beta chains from a single sample sequenced in a study of T cells in localized non-small cell lung cancer. Only in-frame clones appear in the TCRdb table, and some are missing; sequencing was by immunoSEQ multiplex PCR. The data contain around 70,000 clones, approximately 87% of them seen just once; the ten biggest clones take up around a fifth. The sample was peripheral blood, taken before any cancer treatment. The origin of the receptors is a male donor at least 60 years old with stage III squamous cell lung carcinoma.

This chain joins TRBV6-1 and TRBJ2-7, with TRBD1 matching 11 bases. V dropped 4 bases and J dropped 4; count of bases not matched to a gene: 6. CDR3 length: 15 amino acids. CDR1 is MNHNS and CDR2 is SASEGT in the germline V gene. The CDR3 DNA follows: TGTGCCAGCAGTGTTTCGGGACAGGGGGTTTACGAGCAGTACGTC. Amino acid sequence: CASSVSGQGVYEQYV.

This chain joins TRBV6-1 and TRBJ1-6; tentative D call: TRBD1 (6 bases). CDR3 length: 15 residues. Looked up from germline, CDR1 is MNHNS and CDR2 is SASEGT. Trimming shortened V by 5 bases and J by 6 bases, and 14 bases separated the two germline ends. The CDR3 DNA follows: TGTGCCAGCAGTCCCCGGAGGGGGGGTAATTCACCCCTCCACTTT. The encoded protein is CASSPRRGGNSPLHF.

The rearrangement uses TRBV14 and TRBJ2-2; D possibly corresponds to TRBD1 (6 bases). Deletions cut 2 bases from V and 1 base from J, with 14 bases between. The CDR3 is made up of 17 amino acids. Per the germline V gene, CDR1 is SGHDN and CDR2 is FVKESK. CDR3 region: CASSQIRGPMNTGELFF. The CDR3 nucleotides are TGTGCCAGCAGCCAAATCAGGGGCCCTATGAACACCGGGGAGCTGTTTTTT.

The chain is built from TRBV6-1 and TRBJ2-7, with 9 bases fitting TRBD1. CDR3 size: 14 residues. Trimming took 1 base from V and 8 from J; bases not matched to a gene: 6. Germline CDR1 MNHNS, CDR2 SASEGT. The CDR3 DNA sequence: TGTGCCAGCAGTGAAGGGGGACAGGGATCCCAGCAGTACGTC. Protein: CASSEGGQGSQQYV.

The chain employs TRBV19 and TRBJ1-6; tentatively, D is TRBD1 (6 bases). The V end lost 4 bases, the J end lost 8 bases, and 15 bases lay between the germline ends. CDR3 size: 15 residues. The germline CDR1 and CDR2 sequences are LNHDA and SQIVND (reference sequence). CDR3 region: CASSTFGTWDSPLHF. Here the CDR3 DNA reads TGTGCCAGTAGTACTTTCGGGACATGGGATTCACCCCTCCACTTT.

CDR3 residues: CASSLVERGTQYF. The CDR3 DNA reads as TGTGCCAGCAGTCTTGTGGAAAGAGGGACCCAGTACTTC. The chain couples TRBV2 to TRBJ2-5; no definite D call. Germline-derived CDR1 and CDR2 are SNHLY and FYNNEI. The CDR3 covers 13 residues. The V end was cut by 5 bases, the J end by 7 bases, with 14 bases between.

This clone has only one observation. The chain links TRBV6-1 to TRBJ2-2; D gene uncertain. Germline V gives CDR1 MNHNS, CDR2 SASEGT. Trimming pared 3 bases from V and 4 bases from J, leaving 9 bases between. The CDR3 is 14 amino acids. CDR3 region: CASSDARFTGELFF. The CDR3 nucleotides read TGTGCCAGCAGTGACGCCAGGTTCACCGGGGAGCTGTTTTTT.

V is TRBV4-2 and J is TRBJ1-6; D call uncertain. V lost 0 bases and J lost 7, with 10 bases in between. Germline CDR1 reads LGHNA; CDR2 reads YNFKEQ. The CDR3 sequence is 15 residues long. The CDR3, as DNA: TGTGCCAGCAGCCAAGATAGGACGGTAAATTCACCCCTCCACTTT. It codes for CASSQDRTVNSPLHF.

The chain combines TRBV19 with TRBJ1-5; D remains ambiguous. The CDR3 is 10 amino acids. Per the germline V gene, CDR1 is LNHDA and CDR2 is SQIVND (reference sequence). V was pared by 0 bases and J by 12 bases, with 3 bases between. CDR3: CASSIELQHF. Written as DNA, the CDR3 is TGTGCCAGTAGTATAGAACTCCAGCATTTT.

This chain connects TRBV2 to TRBJ2-2, with 11 bases aligning to TRBD1. Germline lookup yields CDR1 SNHLY and CDR2 FYNNEI. The length of the CDR3 is 16 residues. Unmatched junction bases numbered 6, after V lost 4 bases and J lost 5 bases. CDR3 sequence (DNA): TGTGCCAGCAGTGTGGGACAGGGGGTTAGTACCGGGGAGCTGTTTTTT. As protein: CASSVGQGVSTGELFF. Full variable domain (outside the CDR3, taken from reference TRBV2 and TRBJ2-2): EPEVTQTPSHQVTQMGQEVILRCVPISNHLYFYWYRQILGQKVEFLVSFYNNEISEKSEIFDDQFSVERPDGSNFTLKIRSTKLEDSAMYFCASSVGQGVSTGELFFGEGSRLTVL.

This chain joins TRBV28 and TRBJ2-2; 7 positions match TRBD2. Trimming removed 6 bases from V and 2 bases from J; junction bases left unmatched: 15. The germline gives CDR1 MDHEN, CDR2 SYDVKM. This CDR3 has 18 amino acids. In nucleotides, the CDR3 is TGTGCCAGCAGGTCTGGAGGACTTGGGGGGGGTAACACCGGGGAGCTGTTTTTT. Translation: CASRSGGLGGGNTGELFF.

CDR3 coding DNA: TGTGCCAGCAGTTTACAGGGGGCGATCACTGAAGCTTTCTTT. It specifies CASSLQGAITEAFF. This chain links TRBV28 with TRBJ1-1; 8 bases map to TRBD1. The V gene end was trimmed by 2 bases and the J gene end by 4 bases; junction bases not matched to a gene: 3. The V gene's germline CDR1 is MDHEN and CDR2 SYDVKM. CDR3 length: 14 amino acids.

The DNA for the CDR3 is TGTGCCAGCAGCCCCCTTGGACAGGGGGGCACCGGGGAGCTGTTTTTT. Translation gives CASSPLGQGGTGELFF. V gene TRBV7-8 combines with J gene TRBJ2-2; 10 positions agree with TRBD1. The CDR3 totals 16 residues. CDR1 is SGHVS and CDR2 is FQNEAQ in the germline V gene. The V and J ends lost 5 bases and 4 bases, in that order; junction bases with no gene match: 7.

This chain joins TRBV2 and TRBJ1-4; D remains unclear. The CDR3 consists of 16 residues. CDR1 and CDR2 from the germline V gene are SNHLY and FYNNEI. The germline V and J ends were trimmed by 5 bases and 3 bases, with 16 bases remaining between them. CDR3 sequence: CASSPTWQVANEKLFF. CDR3 DNA sequence: TGTGCCAGCAGTCCAACCTGGCAGGTCGCTAATGAAAAACTGTTTTTT.

V gene TRBV6-5 combines with J gene TRBJ2-1; either TRBD1 or TRBD2 may fit D (6 bases each). This CDR3 spans 15 amino acids. Germline CDR1 MNHEY, CDR2 SVGAGI. V was pared by 2 bases and J by 7 bases, with 15 bases between. In DNA form, the CDR3 reads TGTGCCAGCAGTTACGGGCCGGGGGCTAATAATGAGCAGTTCTTC. Its translation is CASSYGPGANNEQFF.

The CDR3 spells CASSSRGWGQRGETQYF. DNA of the CDR3: TGTGCCAGCAGCTCACGTGGTTGGGGTCAGCGGGGGGAGACCCAGTACTTC. The rearrangement uses TRBV11-2 and TRBJ2-5; 8 bases are a match to TRBD2. After removal of 4 bases from V and 5 bases from J, the junction contained 15 bases not matched to a gene. There are 17 residues in the CDR3. The germline CDR1 and CDR2 sequences are SGHAT and FQNNGV.

The V call is TRBV7-2, the J call TRBJ1-4; D gene ambiguous. This CDR3 is built from 15 residues. V lost 1 base to trimming and J lost 0 bases, with 6 bases between them. CDR1 is SGHTA and CDR2 is FQGNSA in the germline V gene. CDR3 in DNA: TGTGCCAGCAGCTTAGTTCAGTCAACTAATGAAAAACTGTTTTTT. It yields the protein CASSLVQSTNEKLFF.

This clone was observed once. CDR3: CASSTDQSYEQYF. The CDR3 DNA reads TGCGCCAGCAGCACGGACCAGTCCTACGAGCAGTACTTC. The chain is built from TRBV5-1 and TRBJ2-7; D not certain. The CDR3 has 13 amino acids. Germline V gives CDR1 SGHRS, CDR2 YFSETQ. Trimming removed 4 bases at V and 1 base at J, with 9 bases between.

In this sample, this clone turned up once. The rearrangement joins TRBV6-5 to TRBJ1-3; D is uncertain. V was clipped by 4 bases and J by 4 bases, with 11 bases between them. The CDR3 covers 14 residues. Germline loops: CDR1 MNHEY, CDR2 SVGAGI. This CDR3 reads CASSSTRRGNTIYF. The CDR3 DNA reads as TGTGCCAGCAGTTCGACACGGAGAGGAAACACCATATATTTT.

The V call is TRBV7-3, the J call TRBJ2-1; 11 nucleotides align to TRBD2. This CDR3 has 15 residues. V shed 4 bases, J shed 7 bases, and the junction held 6 bases outside the gene matches. Germline V gene data show CDR1 as SGHTA and CDR2 as FQGTGA. The CDR3 coding sequence is TGTGCCAGCAGCTCGCTAGCGGGGGGCCCTAATGAGCAGTTCTTC. Translated, it gives CASSSLAGGPNEQFF.

This clone showed up just once. This chain uses TRBV6-1 with TRBJ1-1; D call uncertain. V dropped 6 bases and J dropped 5 bases, with 10 bases sitting between them. There are 12 residues in the CDR3. The V gene's germline CDR1 is MNHNS and CDR2 SASEGT. For the CDR3, the DNA is TGTGCCAGCAGCCGGAGGAGGACTGAAGCTTTCTTT. Encoded protein: CASSRRRTEAFF.

V gene TRBV9 combines with J gene TRBJ1-3; TRBD1 matches 7 bases. This CDR3 is 16 amino acids long. The V gene's germline CDR1 is SGDLS and CDR2 YYNGEE. With V trimmed by 0 bases and J by 4 bases, 7 bases remained unmatched. The DNA for the CDR3 is TGTGCCAGCAGCGTAGACCCTAGGGGGCAAGGAAACACCATATATTTT. Translation: CASSVDPRGQGNTIYF.

V gene TRBV12-5 combines with J gene TRBJ1-2; 7 bases are a match to TRBD1. J was trimmed by 14 bases and V by 1 base; bases with no gene match: 13. The CDR3 totals 14 residues. CDR1 is LGHNT, CDR2 FRNRAP, per germline. For the CDR3, the DNA is TGTGCTAGTGGTTTGGGAGCGGGACAGCCACCGCGAACCTTC. It translates to CASGLGAGQPPRTF.

This chain links TRBV23-1 with TRBJ1-2, with 7 bases fitting TRBD1. TRBV23-1 is an open reading frame, and its role is uncertain. The CDR3 spans 16 residues. Unmatched junction bases numbered 6, after V lost 0 bases and J lost 2 bases. Here the CDR3 DNA reads TGCGCCAGCAGTCAATCGGACAGGCGGCTAAACTATGGCTACACCTTC. This codes for CASSQSDRRLNYGYTF.

The V call is TRBV5-6, the J call TRBJ2-5; D might be TRBD2 (5 bases). There are 14 residues in the CDR3. The V end was cut by 0 bases, the J end by 2 bases, with 8 bases between. Germline V CDR1 and CDR2: SGHDT, YYEEEE. This CDR3 reads CASSLGGYQETQYF. In DNA, the CDR3 is TGTGCCAGCAGCTTGGGCGGGTATCAAGAGACCCAGTACTTC.